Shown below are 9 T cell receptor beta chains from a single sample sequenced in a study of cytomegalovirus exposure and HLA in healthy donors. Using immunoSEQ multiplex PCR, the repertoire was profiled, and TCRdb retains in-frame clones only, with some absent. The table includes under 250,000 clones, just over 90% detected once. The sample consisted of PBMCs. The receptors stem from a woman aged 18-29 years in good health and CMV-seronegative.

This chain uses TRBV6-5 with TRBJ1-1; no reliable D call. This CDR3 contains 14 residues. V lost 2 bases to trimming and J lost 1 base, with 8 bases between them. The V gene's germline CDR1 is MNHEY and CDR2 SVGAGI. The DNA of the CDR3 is TGTGCCAGCAGTTACCGTGCAGGGAACACTGAAGCTTTCTTT. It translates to CASSYRAGNTEAFF.

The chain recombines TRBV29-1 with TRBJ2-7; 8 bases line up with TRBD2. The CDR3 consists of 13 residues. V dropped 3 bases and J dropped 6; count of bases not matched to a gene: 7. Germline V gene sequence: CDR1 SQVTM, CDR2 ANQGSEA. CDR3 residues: CSVDRSGSIEQYF. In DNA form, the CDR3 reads TGCAGCGTTGACCGCAGCGGGAGTATCGAGCAGTACTTC.

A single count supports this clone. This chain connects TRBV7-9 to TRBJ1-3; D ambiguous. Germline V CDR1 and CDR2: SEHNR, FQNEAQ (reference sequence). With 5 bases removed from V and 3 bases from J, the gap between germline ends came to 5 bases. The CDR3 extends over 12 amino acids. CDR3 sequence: CASSGVGNTIYF. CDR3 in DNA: TGTGCCAGCAGCGGAGTTGGAAACACCATATATTTT.

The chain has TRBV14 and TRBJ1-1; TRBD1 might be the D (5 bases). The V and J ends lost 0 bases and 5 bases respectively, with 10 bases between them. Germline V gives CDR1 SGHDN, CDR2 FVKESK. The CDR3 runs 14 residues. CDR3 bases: TGTGCCAGCAGCCAAGAGGTCCAGGGAACTGAAGCTTTCTTT. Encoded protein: CASSQEVQGTEAFF.

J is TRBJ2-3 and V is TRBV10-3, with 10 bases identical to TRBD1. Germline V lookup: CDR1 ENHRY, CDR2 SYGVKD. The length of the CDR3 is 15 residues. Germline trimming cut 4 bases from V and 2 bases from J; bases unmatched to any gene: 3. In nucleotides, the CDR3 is TGTGCCATCAGTGGGACAGGGGGAGACACAGATACGCAGTATTTT. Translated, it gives CAISGTGGDTDTQYF.

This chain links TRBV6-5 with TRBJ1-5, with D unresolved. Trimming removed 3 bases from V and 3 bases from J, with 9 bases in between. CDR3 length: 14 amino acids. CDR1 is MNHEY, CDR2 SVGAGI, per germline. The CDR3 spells CASSYSRNNQPQHF. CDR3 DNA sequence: TGTGCCAGCAGTTATTCCAGAAACAATCAGCCCCAGCATTTT.

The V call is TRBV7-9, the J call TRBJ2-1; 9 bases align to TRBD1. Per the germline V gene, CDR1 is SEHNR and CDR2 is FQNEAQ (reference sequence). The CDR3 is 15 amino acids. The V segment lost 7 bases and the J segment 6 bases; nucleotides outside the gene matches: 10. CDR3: CASTKLTGGGNEQFF. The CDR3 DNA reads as TGTGCCAGCACCAAATTGACAGGGGGTGGCAATGAGCAGTTCTTC. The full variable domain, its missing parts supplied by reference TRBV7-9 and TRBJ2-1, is DTGVSQNPRHKITKRGQNVTFRCDPISEHNRLYWYRQTLGQGPEFLTYFQNEAQLEKSRLLSDRFSAERPKGSFSTLEIQRTEQGDSAMYLCASTKLTGGGNEQFFGPGTRLTVL.

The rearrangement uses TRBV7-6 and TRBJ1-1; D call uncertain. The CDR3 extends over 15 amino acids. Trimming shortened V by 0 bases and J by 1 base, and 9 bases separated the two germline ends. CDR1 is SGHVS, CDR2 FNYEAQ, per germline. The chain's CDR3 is CASSLARAGNTEAFF. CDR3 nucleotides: TGTGCCAGCAGCTTAGCGCGGGCAGGGAACACTGAAGCTTTCTTT.

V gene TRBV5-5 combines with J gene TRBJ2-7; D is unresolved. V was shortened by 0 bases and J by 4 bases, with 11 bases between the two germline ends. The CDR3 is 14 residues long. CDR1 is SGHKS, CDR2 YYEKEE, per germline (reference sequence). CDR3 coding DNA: TGTGCCAGCAGCTTGGATTCCAGGTTTTACGAGCAGTACTTC. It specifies CASSLDSRFYEQYF. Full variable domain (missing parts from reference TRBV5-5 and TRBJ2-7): DAGVTQSPTHLIKTRGQQVTLRCSPISGHKSVSWYQQVLGQGPQFIFQYYEKEERGRGNFPDRFSARQFPNYSSELNVNALLLGDSALYLCASSLDSRFYEQYFGPGTRLTVT.